The T cell receptor (beta chain) described here comes from a study of CD8+CD57+ T cells in acquired aplastic anemia. Study-level background: When averaged, DNA from sorted CD4+ and CD8+ cells came to around 3.1 ug. Notes on the study in general: In CD8+ cells, Simpson's diversity showed no significant difference between patients and controls. Between patients and controls, 25 to 35 CD8+ CDR3 sequences were found in common.

About this clonotype itself: Its specificity is not known.

Using genomic DNA as the template, TCR beta VDJ and CDR3 profiling was carried out. TCRdb independently ran MiXCR on the reads; one entry per CDR3 protein. This sample has hundreds of thousands of distinct CDR3 sequences, with around three fifths found just once. Patients chosen for sequencing had CD8+CD57+ cells that had expanded, as shown by flow cytometry. The CDR3 spans 14 residues. V was pared by 6 bases and J by 10 bases, with 8 bases of the junction left unmatched. Germline assignment: CDR1 SNHLY and CDR2 FYNNEI. The material sequenced was sorted CD4+, CD8+, or CD8+CD57+ T cells (not recorded which) from PBMCs. This receptor was taken from a human donor with aplastic anemia. V gene TRBV2 combines with J gene TRBJ1-6; 8 bases are a match to TRBD1. The CDR3 is CASRGQGRESPLHF. Written as DNA, the CDR3 is TGTGCCAGCAGAGGACAGGGTAGAGAATCACCCCTCCACTTT. The full variable domain, rest sourced from reference TRBV2 and TRBJ1-6, is EPEVTQTPSHQVTQMGQEVILRCVPISNHLYFYWYRQILGQKVEFLVSFYNNEISEKSEIFDDQFSVERPDGSNFTLKIRSTKLEDSAMYFCASRGQGRESPLHFGNGTRLTVT.